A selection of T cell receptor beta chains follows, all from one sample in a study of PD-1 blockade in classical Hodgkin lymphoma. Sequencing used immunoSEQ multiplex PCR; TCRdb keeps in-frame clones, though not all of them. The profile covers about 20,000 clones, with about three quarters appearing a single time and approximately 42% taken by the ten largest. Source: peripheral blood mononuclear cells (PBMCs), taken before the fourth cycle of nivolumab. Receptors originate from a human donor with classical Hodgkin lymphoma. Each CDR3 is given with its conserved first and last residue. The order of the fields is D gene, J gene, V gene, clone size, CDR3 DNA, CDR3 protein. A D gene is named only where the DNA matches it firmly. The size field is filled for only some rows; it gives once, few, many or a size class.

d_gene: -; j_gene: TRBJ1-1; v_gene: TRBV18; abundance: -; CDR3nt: TGTGCCAGCTCACCGACGGCGAACACTGAAGCTTTCTTT; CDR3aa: CASSPTANTEAFF
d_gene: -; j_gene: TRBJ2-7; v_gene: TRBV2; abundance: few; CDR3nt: TGTGCCAGCAGCAGTCAGGGGCGATCCTACGAGCAGTACTTC; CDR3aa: CASSSQGRSYEQYF
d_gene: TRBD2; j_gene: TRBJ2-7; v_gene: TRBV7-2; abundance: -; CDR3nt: TGTGCCAGCAGCTTAGTTGATAGCGGGAGCTACGAGCAGTACTTC; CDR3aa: CASSLVDSGSYEQYF
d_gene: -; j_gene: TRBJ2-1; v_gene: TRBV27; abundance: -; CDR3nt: TGTGCCAGCAGTCCGCGCCCAGGGGCATCCTACAATGAGCAGTTCTTC; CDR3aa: CASSPRPGASYNEQFF
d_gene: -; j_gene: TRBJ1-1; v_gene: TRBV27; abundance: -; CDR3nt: TGTGCCAGCACCACACTGAGGGGAAACACTGAAGCTTTCTTT; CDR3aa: CASTTLRGNTEAFF
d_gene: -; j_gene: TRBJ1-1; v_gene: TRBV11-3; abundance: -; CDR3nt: TGTGCCAGCAGCTTAGTGGCTGGGGCCGAGATGAACACTGAAGCTTTCTTT; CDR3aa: CASSLVAGAEMNTEAFF
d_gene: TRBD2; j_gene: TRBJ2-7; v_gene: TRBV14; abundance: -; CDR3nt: TGTGCCAGCAGCCAAAGTAGGAGCGGGAGTTTCGCGGCGGTGCAGTACTTC; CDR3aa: CASSQSRSGSFAAVQYF
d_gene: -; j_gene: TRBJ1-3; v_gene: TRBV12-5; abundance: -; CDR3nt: TGTGCTAGTGGTCTTACAGGGACGGGAAACACCATATATTTT; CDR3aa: CASGLTGTGNTIYF
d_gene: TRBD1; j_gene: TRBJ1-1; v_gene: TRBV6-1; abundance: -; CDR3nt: TGTGCCAGCAGTGTGGGACAGGGGATTTGGGACACTGAAGCTTTCTTT; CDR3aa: CASSVGQGIWDTEAFF
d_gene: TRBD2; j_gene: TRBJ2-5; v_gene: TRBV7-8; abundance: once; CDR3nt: TGTGCCAGCAGCGCGGTACCGGGACTAGCGTCACGAGAGACCCAGTACTTC; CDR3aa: CASSAVPGLASRETQYF